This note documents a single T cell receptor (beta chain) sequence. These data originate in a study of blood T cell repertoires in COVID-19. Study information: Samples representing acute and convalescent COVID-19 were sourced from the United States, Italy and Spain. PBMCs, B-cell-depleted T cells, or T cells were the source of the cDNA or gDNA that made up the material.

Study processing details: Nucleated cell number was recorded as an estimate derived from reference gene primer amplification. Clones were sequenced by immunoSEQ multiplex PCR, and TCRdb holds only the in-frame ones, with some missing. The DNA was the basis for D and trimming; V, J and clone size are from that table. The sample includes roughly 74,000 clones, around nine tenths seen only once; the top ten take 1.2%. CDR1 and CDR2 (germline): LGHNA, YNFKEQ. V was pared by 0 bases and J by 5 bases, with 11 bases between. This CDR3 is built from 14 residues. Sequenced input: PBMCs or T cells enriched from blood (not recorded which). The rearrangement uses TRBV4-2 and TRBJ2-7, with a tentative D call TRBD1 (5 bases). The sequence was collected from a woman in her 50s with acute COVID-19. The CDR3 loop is CASSQDGAGNEQYF. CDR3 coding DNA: TGTGCCAGCAGCCAAGATGGGGCAGGGAACGAGCAGTACTTC.